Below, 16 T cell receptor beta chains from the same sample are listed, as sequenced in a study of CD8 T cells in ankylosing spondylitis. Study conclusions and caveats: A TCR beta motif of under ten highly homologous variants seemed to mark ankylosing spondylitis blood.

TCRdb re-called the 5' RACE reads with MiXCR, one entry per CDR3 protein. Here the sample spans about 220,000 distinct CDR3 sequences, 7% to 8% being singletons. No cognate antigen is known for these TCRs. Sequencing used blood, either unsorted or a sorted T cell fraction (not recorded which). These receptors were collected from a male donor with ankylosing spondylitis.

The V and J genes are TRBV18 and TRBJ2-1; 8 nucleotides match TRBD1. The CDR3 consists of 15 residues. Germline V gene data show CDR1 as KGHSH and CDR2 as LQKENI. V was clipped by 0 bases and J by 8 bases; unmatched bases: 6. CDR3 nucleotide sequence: TGTGCCAGCTCACCACCGGTCAGGGGGCCTGATGAGCAGTTCTTC. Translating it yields CASSPPVRGPDEQFF.

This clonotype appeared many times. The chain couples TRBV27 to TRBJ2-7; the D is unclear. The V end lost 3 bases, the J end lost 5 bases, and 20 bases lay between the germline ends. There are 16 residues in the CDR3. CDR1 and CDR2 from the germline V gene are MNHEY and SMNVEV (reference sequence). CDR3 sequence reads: CASSFGGGVFSDEQYF. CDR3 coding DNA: TGTGCCAGCAGTTTCGGCGGCGGAGTTTTTTCGGACGAGCAGTACTTC.

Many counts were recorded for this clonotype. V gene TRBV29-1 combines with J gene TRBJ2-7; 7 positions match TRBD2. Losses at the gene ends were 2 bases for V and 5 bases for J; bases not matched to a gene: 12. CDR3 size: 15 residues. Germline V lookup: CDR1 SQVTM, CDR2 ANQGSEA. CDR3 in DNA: TGCAGCGTTGAACTGGTTGGGGGGGATTTAGACGAGCAGTACTTC. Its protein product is CSVELVGGDLDEQYF.

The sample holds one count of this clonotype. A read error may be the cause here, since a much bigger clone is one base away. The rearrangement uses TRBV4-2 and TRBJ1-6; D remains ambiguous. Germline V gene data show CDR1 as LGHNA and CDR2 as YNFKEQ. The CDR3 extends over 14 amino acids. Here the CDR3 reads CASSQEPGSSHLHF. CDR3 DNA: TGTGCCAGCAGCCAAGAACCAGGCTCATCACACCTCCACTTT.

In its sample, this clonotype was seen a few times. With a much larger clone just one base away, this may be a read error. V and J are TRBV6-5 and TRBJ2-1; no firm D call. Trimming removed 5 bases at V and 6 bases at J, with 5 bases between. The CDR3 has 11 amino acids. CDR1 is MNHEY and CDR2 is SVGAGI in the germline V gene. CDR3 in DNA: TGTGCCAGCAGTAACCCCAATGAGCAGTTCTTC. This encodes CASSNPNEQFF.

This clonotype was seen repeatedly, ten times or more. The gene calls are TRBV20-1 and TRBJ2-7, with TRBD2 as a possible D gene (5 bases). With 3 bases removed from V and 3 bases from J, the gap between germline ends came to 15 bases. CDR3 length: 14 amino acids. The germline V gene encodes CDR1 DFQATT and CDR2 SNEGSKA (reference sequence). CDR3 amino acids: CSARSARAFYEQYF. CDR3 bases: TGCAGTGCTAGGAGTGCGCGGGCTTTCTACGAGCAGTACTTC.

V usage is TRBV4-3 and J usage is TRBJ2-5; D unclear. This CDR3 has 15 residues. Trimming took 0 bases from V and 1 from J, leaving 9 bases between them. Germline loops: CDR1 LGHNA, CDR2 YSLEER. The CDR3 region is CASSQETRSQETQYF. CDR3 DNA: TGCGCCAGCAGCCAAGAAACGAGGTCCCAAGAGACCCAGTACTTC.

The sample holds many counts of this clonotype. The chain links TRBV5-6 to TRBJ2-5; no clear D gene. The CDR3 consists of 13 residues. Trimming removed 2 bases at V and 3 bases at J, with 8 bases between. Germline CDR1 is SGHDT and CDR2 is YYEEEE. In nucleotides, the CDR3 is TGTGCCAGCAGCTTCGGGTATGAAGAGACCCAGTACTTC. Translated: CASSFGYEETQYF.

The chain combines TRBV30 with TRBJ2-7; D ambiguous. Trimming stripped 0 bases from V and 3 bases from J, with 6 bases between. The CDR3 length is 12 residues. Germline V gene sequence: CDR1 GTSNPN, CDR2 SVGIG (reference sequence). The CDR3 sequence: CAWSVGYYEQYF. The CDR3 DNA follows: TGTGCCTGGAGTGTTGGTTACTACGAGCAGTACTTC. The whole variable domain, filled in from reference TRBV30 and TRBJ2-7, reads SQTIHQWPATLVQPVGSPLSLECTVEGTSNPNLYWYRQAAGRGLQLLFYSVGIGQISSEVPQNLSASRPQDRQFILSSKKLLLSDSGFYLCAWSVGYYEQYFGPGTRLTVT.

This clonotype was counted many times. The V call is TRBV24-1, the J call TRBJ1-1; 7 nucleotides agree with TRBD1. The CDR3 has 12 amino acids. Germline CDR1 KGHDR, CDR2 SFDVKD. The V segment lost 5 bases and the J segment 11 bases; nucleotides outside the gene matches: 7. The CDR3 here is CATSGGTDGAFF. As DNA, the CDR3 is TGTGCCACCAGTGGGGGGACAGATGGGGCTTTCTTT.

CDR3 sequence reads: CATSRERLRGNEQFF. The CDR3 coding sequence is TGTGCCACCAGCAGAGAGAGACTTAGGGGCAATGAGCAGTTCTTC. This chain joins TRBV15 and TRBJ2-1, with D perhaps matching TRBD1 (5 bases). Trimming shortened V by 0 bases and J by 6 bases, and 12 bases separated the two germline ends. The CDR3 is 15 amino acids. From germline, CDR1 is LNHNV and CDR2 YYDKDF (reference sequence).

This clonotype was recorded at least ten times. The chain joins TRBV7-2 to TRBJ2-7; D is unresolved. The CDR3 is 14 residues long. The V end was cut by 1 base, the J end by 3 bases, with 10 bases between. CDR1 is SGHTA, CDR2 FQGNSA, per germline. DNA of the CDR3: TGTGCCAGCAGCTTAGGGGCCTTCGTCTACGAGCAGTACTTC. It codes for CASSLGAFVYEQYF.

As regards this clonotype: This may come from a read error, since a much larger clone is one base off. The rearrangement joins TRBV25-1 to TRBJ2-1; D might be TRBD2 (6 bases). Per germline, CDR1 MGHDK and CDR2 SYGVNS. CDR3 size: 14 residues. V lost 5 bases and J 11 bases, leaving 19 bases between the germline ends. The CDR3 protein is CASSPGTWGDQQFF. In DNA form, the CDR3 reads TGTGCCAGCAGTCCGGGGACCTGGGGGGATCAGCAGTTCTTC.

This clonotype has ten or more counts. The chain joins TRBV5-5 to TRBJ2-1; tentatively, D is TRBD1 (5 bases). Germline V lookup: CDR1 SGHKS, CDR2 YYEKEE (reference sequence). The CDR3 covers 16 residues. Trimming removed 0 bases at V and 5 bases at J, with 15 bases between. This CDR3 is CASSLAATVFNNEQFF. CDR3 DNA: TGTGCCAGCAGCTTGGCCGCGACAGTCTTTAACAATGAGCAGTTCTTC.

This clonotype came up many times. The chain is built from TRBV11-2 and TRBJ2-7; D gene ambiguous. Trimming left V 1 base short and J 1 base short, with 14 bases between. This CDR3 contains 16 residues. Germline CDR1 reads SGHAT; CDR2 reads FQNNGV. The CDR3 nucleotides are TGTGCCAGCAGCTTAGCAAGAGGAACCTCGTCCTACGAGCAGTACTTC. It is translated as CASSLARGTSSYEQYF.

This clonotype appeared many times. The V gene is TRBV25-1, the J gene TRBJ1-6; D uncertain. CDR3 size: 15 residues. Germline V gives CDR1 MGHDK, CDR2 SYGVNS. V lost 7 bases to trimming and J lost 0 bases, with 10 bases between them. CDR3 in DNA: TGTGCCAGCACCGACGGGAGCTCCTATAATTCACCCCTCCACTTT. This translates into CASTDGSSYNSPLHF.